A selection of T cell receptor beta chains follows, all from one sample in a study of blood T cells in healthy people across ages. From the 5' RACE reads, TCRdb called clonotypes with MiXCR, one entry per CDR3 protein. The sample lists some 800,000 distinct CDR3 sequences, just under 25% occurring once. The sample was also reused in another study, on T cells of mothers and their children.

Specimen: blood. These TCRs come from a boy between 10 and 17 years old in good health. CDR3s include the opening cysteine and the closing phenylalanine or tryptophan. A D gene is named only where the DNA matches it firmly. Where a row states a size, it is once, few, many or the class of an expanded clone; other rows omit it.

cdr3_aa cdr3_nt d_call j_call clone_size cdr3_length v_call
CASSLDWIGVNNEQFF TGTGCCAGCAGCTTAGATTGGATAGGGGTGAACAATGAGCAGTTCTTC . TRBJ2-1 few 16 TRBV11-2
CASSRGQKDEKLFF TGTGCCAGCAGCCGTGGACAGAAAGATGAAAAACTGTTTTTT . TRBJ1-4 . 14 TRBV7-9
CASSLDPLLTSTDTQYF TGCGCCAGCAGCTTGGACCCTCTCCTAACGAGCACAGATACGCAGTATTTT . TRBJ2-3 . 17 TRBV5-1
CASSRQGAGNTGELFF TGTGCCAGCAGCCGCCAGGGGGCAGGGAACACCGGGGAGCTGTTTTTT TRBD1 TRBJ2-2 . 16 TRBV7-9
CSALEPGQGTNTGELFF TGCAGCGCCCTAGAACCGGGACAGGGGACGAACACCGGGGAGCTGTTTTTT TRBD1 TRBJ2-2 few 17 TRBV29-1
CSATSGGSNQPQHF TGCAGTGCTACGTCCGGGGGGTCCAATCAGCCCCAGCATTTT . TRBJ1-5 few 14 TRBV20-1
CASSQDLPTAGIYEQYF TGCGCCAGCAGCCAAGATCTCCCGACAGCAGGAATCTACGAGCAGTACTTC . TRBJ2-7 . 17 TRBV4-1
CASSEGPYNEKLFF TGCGCCAGCAGCGAGGGACCCTACAATGAAAAACTGTTTTTT . TRBJ1-4 few 14 TRBV5-1
CASSLYKGSTQETQYF TGTGCCAGCAGTTTATATAAGGGGTCCACACAAGAGACCCAGTACTTC . TRBJ2-5 . 16 TRBV28
CASSPRGGGNKETQYF TGTGCCAGCAGCCCGCGGGGCGGGGGGAATAAAGAGACCCAGTACTTC TRBD2 TRBJ2-5 few 16 TRBV6-6
CASSPRDRGFPYEQYF TGTGCCAGCAGTCCCCGGGACAGGGGTTTCCCCTACGAGCAGTACTTC TRBD1 TRBJ2-7 few 16 TRBV28
CASSQLGGRGQETQYF TGCGCCAGCAGCCAACTCGGCGGCCGAGGACAAGAGACCCAGTACTTC . TRBJ2-5 . 16 TRBV4-1
CASSPAGGGYNEQFF TGTGCCAGCAGCCCTGCCGGCGGGGGGTACAATGAGCAGTTCTTC TRBD2 TRBJ2-1 few 15 TRBV4-2
CASSPLGGGGETQYF TGTGCCAGCAGCCCACTAGGGGGGGGCGGGGAGACCCAGTACTTC . TRBJ2-5 few 15 TRBV7-8
CASSYGQGYSYEQYF TGCGCCAGCAGCTACGGACAGGGCTACTCCTACGAGCAGTACTTC TRBD1 TRBJ2-7 . 15 TRBV5-1
CASSSIAWDRNTDTQYF TGTGCCAGCAGTTCGATAGCGTGGGACAGGAACACAGATACGCAGTATTTT TRBD1 TRBJ2-3 few 17 TRBV12-3/TRBV12-4
CASSHLNGAEQYF TGCGCCAGCAGCCATTTGAACGGCGCCGAGCAGTACTTC . TRBJ2-7 few 13 TRBV4-3
CASSEGEGGHETQYF TGTGCCAGCAGCGAAGGGGAGGGTGGCCACGAGACCCAGTACTTC TRBD2 TRBJ2-5 few 15 TRBV7-9
CASSLVLQGQGSPLHF TGTGCCAGCAGCTTAGTTCTACAGGGCCAGGGATCACCCCTCCACTTT . TRBJ1-6 few 16 TRBV7-9
CASSPRRTGVQETQYF TGTGCCAGCTCACCTAGACGCACAGGGGTGCAAGAGACCCAGTACTTC TRBD1 TRBJ2-5 . 16 TRBV18
CSVIGTVDSNQPQHF TGCAGTGTAATCGGGACAGTTGATAGCAATCAGCCCCAGCATTTT TRBD1 TRBJ1-5 once 15 TRBV20-1
CASSQVAVQGQRTDTQYF TGTGCCAGCAGCCAAGTCGCTGTCCAGGGACAGAGAACAGATACGCAGTATTTT TRBD1 TRBJ2-3 . 18 TRBV14